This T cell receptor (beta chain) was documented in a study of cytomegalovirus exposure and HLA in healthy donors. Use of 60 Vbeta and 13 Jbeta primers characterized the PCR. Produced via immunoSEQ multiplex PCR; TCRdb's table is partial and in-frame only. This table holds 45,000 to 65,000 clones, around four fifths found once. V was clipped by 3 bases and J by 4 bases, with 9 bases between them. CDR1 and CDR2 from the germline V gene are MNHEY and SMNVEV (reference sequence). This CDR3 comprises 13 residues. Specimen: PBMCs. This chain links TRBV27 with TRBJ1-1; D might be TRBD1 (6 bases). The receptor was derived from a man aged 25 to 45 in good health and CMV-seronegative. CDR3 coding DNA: TGTGCCAGCAGTTTCGGGGGGCGCACTGAAGCTTTCTTT. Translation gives CASSFGGRTEAFF.